This is a list of T cell receptor beta chains from one sample in a study of CD8 T cells in ankylosing spondylitis. TCRdb fed the 5' RACE reads into MiXCR, producing one record per CDR3 protein. The table records fewer than 650,000 distinct CDR3 sequences, 9.5% to 15% of them present only once. Material: blood, either unsorted or a sorted T cell fraction (not recorded which). Receptors were obtained from a male donor with ankylosing spondylitis. The CDR3 runs from the conserved cysteine through the conserved F or W. Each record gives: V gene, J gene, CDR3 protein.

v_gene: TRBV10-3
j_gene: TRBJ1-6
CDR3aa: CAISKYAGTQINSPLHF

v_gene: TRBV20-1
j_gene: TRBJ2-2
CDR3aa: CSAFGAGVPTGELFF

v_gene: TRBV7-9
j_gene: TRBJ1-2
CDR3aa: CASSLTGGYGYTF

v_gene: TRBV30
j_gene: TRBJ1-5
CDR3aa: CAWSVQGNQPQHF

v_gene: TRBV20-1
j_gene: TRBJ1-5
CDR3aa: CSASSEDYSNQPQHF

v_gene: TRBV11-2
j_gene: TRBJ1-1
CDR3aa: CASRRGGSNTEAFF

v_gene: TRBV10-1
j_gene: TRBJ2-4
CDR3aa: CASSEGEGNIQYF

v_gene: TRBV20-1
j_gene: TRBJ2-1
CDR3aa: CCARGHLYPTANEQFF

v_gene: TRBV7-2
j_gene: TRBJ2-7
CDR3aa: CASSLRRDLNYEQYF

v_gene: TRBV20-1
j_gene: TRBJ2-7
CDR3aa: CSATSTSGRGTTDEQYF

v_gene: TRBV27
j_gene: TRBJ2-7
CDR3aa: CASSPDRVRAYEQYF

v_gene: TRBV5-1
j_gene: TRBJ1-1
CDR3aa: CASSLGRTGGVNTEAFF

v_gene: TRBV12-3/TRBV12-4
j_gene: TRBJ1-2
CDR3aa: CASSPRTGLYGYTF

v_gene: TRBV4-2
j_gene: TRBJ2-7
CDR3aa: CASSPQLAGAAYEQYF